The T cell receptor (beta chain) under discussion was sequenced for a study of T cells in tumors after PD-1 blockade. Background on the study: A subset received ongoing vismodegib 150 mg daily alongside anti-PD-1 therapy. Findings and limits, study-wide: Some novel exhausted tumor clones appeared in pre-treatment blood, suggesting peripheral recruitment.

The table came from immunoSEQ multiplex PCR; TCRdb's copy has only in-frame clones and leaves some out. The data show approximately 60,000 clones, about 74% seen once. Germline CDR1 SEHNR, CDR2 FQNEAQ (reference sequence). V was trimmed by 5 bases and J by 0 bases, leaving 17 bases between them. The CDR3 spans 17 residues. Comment on this clone: Antigen: not known.

The V call is TRBV7-9, the J call TRBJ1-3, with a tentative D call TRBD1 (6 bases). This receptor was identified in a human donor with basal cell carcinoma. The sample consisted of PBMCs, taken after anti-PD-1 treatment. The CDR3 loop is CASSQSPTDSSGNTIYF. Written as DNA, the CDR3 is TGTGCCAGCAGCCAATCCCCCACGGACAGCTCTGGAAACACCATATATTTT.